Sequencing of this T cell receptor beta chain was carried out in a study of T cells in Graves' hyperthyroidism and ophthalmopathy. On this clonotype itself: The antigen remains unidentified.

Amplification of TCR beta CDR3 regions used RNA as the template. Carried out on the TCR CDR3, a first-round RT-PCR used the HTBI primer set. One entry per CDR3 protein results from TCRdb running MiXCR on the multiplex PCR reads. The sample lists under 550,000 distinct CDR3 sequences, about 20% occurring once. Study-wide results and caveats: Ophthalmopathy cases were set apart from stable hyperthyroidism by a 13 V-J model. Also found in blood were most expanded thyroid clonotypes above 0.001. The model predicted ophthalmopathy a median around 6.5 months before onset.

This CDR3 has 15 amino acids. Trimming at V came to 5 bases and at J to 1 base, leaving 7 bases not matched to a gene. Germline CDR1 is SGHTA and CDR2 is FQGNSA. This clonotype was obtained from a man in his forties with Graves' ophthalmopathy. This chain joins TRBV7-2 and TRBJ2-7; TRBD1 matches at 8 bases. Sequencing was performed on blood. CDR3 nucleotide sequence: TGTGCCAGCAGCGCCAGGGGGCAGGGGTCCTACGAGCAGTACTTC. Translated: CASSARGQGSYEQYF.